This T cell receptor (beta chain) was observed in a study of OX40 agonist ivuxolimab in advanced cancers. The study, taken as a whole, reports: With doses of 0.1 to 3.0 mg/kg, CD4+ and CD8+ blood T cells had undergone clonal expansion by week 6.

TCRdb's copy holds only in-frame clones and misses some; the assay was immunoSEQ multiplex PCR. The data contain about 54,000 clones, roughly four fifths of them singletons. This clone was seen just once. As yet, its antigen is unknown. Exclusion applied to patients with autoimmune disease history or systemic immunosuppression. Sequenced here: CD4+ or CD8+ T cells sorted from blood, sampled in a trial of the OX40 agonist ivuxolimab. The receptor comes from an adult with an advanced solid tumor such as melanoma, head and neck, liver or kidney cancer.

The CDR3 sequence: CASNYQPQHF. CDR3 sequence (DNA): TGTGCCAGTAACTATCAGCCCCAGCATTTT. V usage is TRBV19 and J usage is TRBJ1-5; D unresolved. This CDR3 region has 10 residues. Germline CDR1 LNHDA, CDR2 SQIVND (reference sequence). Trimming took off 7 bases at V and 5 bases at J, with 3 bases between the two ends.